Shown below are 4 T cell receptor beta chains from a single sample sequenced in a study of shared clonotypes between healthy human individuals. Clones were sequenced by immunoSEQ multiplex PCR, and TCRdb holds only the in-frame ones, with some missing. The sample lists around 450,000 clones, more than 75% occurring once. Sequencing input: PBMCs. These receptors originate from a woman between 40 and 50 years old in good health. Some clones in this sample may be carry-over from other donors' samples.

The chain joins TRBV7-2 to TRBJ1-5; D is unclear. Trimming took off 1 base at V and 4 bases at J, with 14 bases between the two ends. The CDR3 loop spans 16 amino acids. The germline V gene encodes CDR1 SGHTA and CDR2 FQGNSA. Written as DNA, the CDR3 is TGTGCCAGCAGCTTAGAATGGAGTGGTATGAATCAGCCCCAGCATTTT. Amino acids: CASSLEWSGMNQPQHF.

The V call is TRBV2, the J call TRBJ2-3, with D possibly TRBD2 on 5 matching bases. The CDR3 contains 13 residues. V dropped 5 bases and J dropped 1 base, with 7 bases sitting between them. Germline CDR1 SNHLY, CDR2 FYNNEI. This CDR3 reads CASSSGGTDTQYF. As DNA, the CDR3 is TGTGCCAGCAGTAGCGGAGGCACAGATACGCAGTATTTT.

V and J are TRBV27 and TRBJ2-5; TRBD2 aligns across 10 bases. CDR1 MNHEY and CDR2 SMNVEV come from the germline V gene (reference sequence). The CDR3 totals 15 residues. Trimming took 6 bases from V and 3 from J; bases not matched to a gene: 7. The CDR3 sequence: CASRRPGLAEETQYF. For the CDR3, the DNA is TGTGCCAGCAGACGACCCGGACTAGCGGAAGAGACCCAGTACTTC.

The V call is TRBV30, the J call TRBJ2-3, with D unresolved. This CDR3 has 14 residues. Between the trimmed V and J ends, which lost 2 bases and 6 bases, there was a span of 15 bases. Germline lookup yields CDR1 GTSNPN and CDR2 SVGIG (reference sequence). CDR3 sequence reads: CAWSPGAVFDTQYF. The CDR3 coding sequence is TGTGCCTGGAGTCCCGGCGCCGTGTTCGATACGCAGTATTTT. The whole variable domain, filled in from reference TRBV30 and TRBJ2-3, reads SQTIHQWPATLVQPVGSPLSLECTVEGTSNPNLYWYRQAAGRGLQLLFYSVGIGQISSEVPQNLSASRPQDRQFILSSKKLLLSDSGFYLCAWSPGAVFDTQYFGPGTRLTVL.